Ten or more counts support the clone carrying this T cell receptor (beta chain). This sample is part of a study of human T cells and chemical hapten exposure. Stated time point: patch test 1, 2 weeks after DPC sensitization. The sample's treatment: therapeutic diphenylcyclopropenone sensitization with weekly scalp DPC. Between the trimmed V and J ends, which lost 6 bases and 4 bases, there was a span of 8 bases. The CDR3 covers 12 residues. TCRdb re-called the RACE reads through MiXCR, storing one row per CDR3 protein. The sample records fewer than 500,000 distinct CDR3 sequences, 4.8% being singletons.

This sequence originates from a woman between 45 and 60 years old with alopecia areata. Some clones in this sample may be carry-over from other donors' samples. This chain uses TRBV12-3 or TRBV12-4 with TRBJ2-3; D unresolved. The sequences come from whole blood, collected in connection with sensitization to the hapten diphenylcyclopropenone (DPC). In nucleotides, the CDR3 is TGTGCCAGCAGGGGAAGGGCAGATACGCAGTATTTT. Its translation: CASRGRADTQYF.